One sample yielded the 25 T cell receptor beta chains listed below, sequenced in a study of T cell repertoires in cytomegalovirus infection. In TCRdb, the reads were re-called with MiXCR into one record per CDR3 protein. The table shows 900,000 to 950,000 distinct CDR3 sequences, with about a third occurring only once. Which antigens these TCRs recognize remains unknown. Source: cultured CD8+ T cells from PBMCs, taken from culture after CMV antigen stimulation. These receptors were collected from a human donor in good health (CMV status not recorded). Some clones in this sample may be carry-over from other donors' samples.

J is TRBJ2-1 and V is TRBV4-1; no definite D call. In germline, CDR1 is MGHRA, CDR2 YSYEKL. The CDR3 runs 14 residues. V lost 4 bases and J lost 5, with 12 bases in between. For the CDR3, the DNA is TGCGCCAGCAGCCCGTACAACGATCACAATGAGCAGTTCTTC. Its translation: CASSPYNDHNEQFF.

The J gene is TRBJ2-7, the V gene TRBV27, with 9 bases aligning to TRBD1. The length of the CDR3 is 15 residues. The V segment lost 3 bases and the J segment 3 bases; nucleotides outside the gene matches: 6. Germline V CDR1 and CDR2: MNHEY, SMNVEV (reference sequence). This chain's CDR3 is CASSFRRDRVYEQYF. The CDR3 bases are TGTGCCAGCAGTTTTAGAAGGGACAGGGTCTACGAGCAGTACTTC.

This clonotype was recorded many times. This chain links TRBV7-2 with TRBJ1-2; D might be TRBD1 (6 bases). V was shortened by 5 bases and J by 8 bases, with 15 bases between the two germline ends. Per germline, CDR1 SGHTA and CDR2 FQGNSA. The CDR3 loop spans 13 amino acids. CDR3 loop: CASSPPGGQGYTF. The CDR3 nucleotides read TGTGCCAGCAGCCCGCCGGGGGGGCAAGGCTACACCTTC.

The V and J genes are TRBV20-1 and TRBJ1-3; maybe TRBD1 (5 bases). Germline V gene sequence: CDR1 DFQATT, CDR2 SNEGSKA (reference sequence). V lost 3 bases, J lost 4 bases, and 13 bases lay in between. This CDR3 has 14 residues. The CDR3 sequence is CSASLQDWGNTIYF. CDR3 nucleotide sequence: TGCAGTGCTAGCCTACAGGACTGGGGAAACACCATATATTTT.

This clonotype was recorded once. The chain joins TRBV10-3 to TRBJ1-4; D is possibly TRBD1 (5 bases). The CDR3 runs to 15 residues. V was cut by 10 bases and J by 1 base, with 16 bases left in between. The V gene's germline CDR1 is ENHRY and CDR2 SYGVKD. CDR3 loop: CATGGTWGTNEKLFF. CDR3 DNA: TGTGCCACCGGGGGGACTTGGGGAACTAATGAAAAACTGTTTTTT.

This clonotype was seen only a few times. The chain carries TRBV11-2 and TRBJ2-5, with D perhaps matching TRBD2 (7 bases). The CDR3 is 15 amino acids. From germline, CDR1 is SGHAT and CDR2 FQNNGV. V lost 5 bases and J lost 5, with 18 bases in between. The CDR3 region has the DNA TGTGCCAGCAGCCCTGGGGGGGCGGGTTGGGAGACCCAGTACTTC. Its translation: CASSPGGAGWETQYF. Full variable domain (remainder filled in from reference TRBV11-2 and TRBJ2-5): EAGVAQSPRYKIIEKRQSVAFWCNPISGHATLYWYQQILGQGPKLLIQFQNNGVVDDSQLPKDRFSAERLKGVDSTLKIQPAKLEDSAVYLCASSPGGAGWETQYFGPGTRLLVL.

The sample holds a few counts of this clonotype. The chain couples TRBV10-3 to TRBJ2-1; 10 bases agree with TRBD2. V was clipped by 0 bases and J by 7 bases; unmatched bases: 0. CDR3 size: 14 residues. Germline V gives CDR1 ENHRY, CDR2 SYGVKD. CDR3 DNA: TGTGCCATCAGTGAGTCGACTAGCGGGAATGAGCAGTTCTTC. Protein: CAISESTSGNEQFF.

The chain combines TRBV27 with TRBJ1-2; the D gene is possibly TRBD1 (5 bases). CDR1 and CDR2 from the germline V gene are MNHEY and SMNVEV (reference sequence). V lost 8 bases and J 4 bases, leaving 20 bases between the germline ends. The CDR3 totals 15 residues. The CDR3 protein is CASGKGPGTSYGYTF. The CDR3 DNA reads TGTGCCAGCGGAAAGGGTCCTGGGACCTCCTATGGCTACACCTTC.

This clonotype was observed at least ten times. This chain joins TRBV12-3 or TRBV12-4 and TRBJ1-1; D is ambiguous. Deletions cut 1 base from V and 3 bases from J, with 18 bases between. The CDR3 runs to 17 residues. The CDR3 is CASSLGFLSSLDTEAFF. The DNA for the CDR3 is TGTGCCAGCAGTTTAGGTTTTCTCAGTAGTCTCGACACTGAAGCTTTCTTT.

This chain uses TRBV6-2 or TRBV6-3 with TRBJ2-7; D is unresolved. The CDR3 length is 14 residues. With 0 bases removed from V and 6 bases from J, the gap between germline ends came to 12 bases. Germline CDR1 reads MNHEY; CDR2 reads SVGEGT. In DNA, the CDR3 is TGTGCCAGCAGTTACTCCCTGGGTGGTCTCGAGCAGTACGTC. It encodes CASSYSLGGLEQYV.

This chain connects TRBV12-5 to TRBJ1-1; TRBD1 matches at 12 bases. After removal of 4 bases from V and 5 bases from J, the junction contained 11 bases not matched to a gene. CDR1 LGHNT and CDR2 FRNRAP come from the germline V gene. The CDR3 extends over 17 amino acids. The CDR3 loop reads CASGSIRDRGHRTEAFF. The CDR3 region has the DNA TGTGCTAGTGGTTCGATTCGGGACAGGGGGCATCGGACTGAAGCTTTCTTT.

This clonotype was seen more than once but under ten times. V gene TRBV10-3 combines with J gene TRBJ2-2; possibly TRBD2 for D (5 bases). V was clipped by 0 bases and J by 6 bases, with 11 bases between them. CDR3 length equals 15 residues. The V gene's germline CDR1 is ENHRY and CDR2 SYGVKD. The CDR3 loop reads CAISESGVQAGELFF. DNA of the CDR3: TGTGCCATCAGTGAGTCCGGGGTTCAAGCCGGGGAGCTGTTTTTT.

This clonotype has ten or more counts. The rearrangement links TRBV7-9 to TRBJ2-1, with D tentatively TRBD1 or TRBD2 (6 bases each). Per germline, CDR1 SEHNR and CDR2 FQNEAQ (reference sequence). The V end lost 5 bases, the J end lost 7 bases, and 15 bases lay between the germline ends. The CDR3 has 14 residues. The CDR3 loop is CASSPKEGGNEQFF. The CDR3 DNA follows: TGTGCCAGCAGCCCTAAGGAGGGGGGAAATGAGCAGTTCTTC. Drawing the rest from reference TRBV7-9 and TRBJ2-1, the complete variable domain is DTGVSQNPRHKITKRGQNVTFRCDPISEHNRLYWYRQTLGQGPEFLTYFQNEAQLEKSRLLSDRFSAERPKGSFSTLEIQRTEQGDSAMYLCASSPKEGGNEQFFGPGTRLTVL.

The chain joins TRBV19 to TRBJ1-2, with TRBD1 matching over 10 bases. V was pared by 10 bases and J by 3 bases, with 11 bases of the junction left unmatched. The CDR3 contains 15 residues. CDR1 is LNHDA, CDR2 SQIVND, per germline (reference sequence). CDR3 DNA sequence: TGTGCCATCTCCTCCCCGGGACAGGGGCACTATGGCTACACCTTC. Amino acids: CAISSPGQGHYGYTF.

This clonotype turned up a few times. A read error may account for a junction end that differs from germline. The rearrangement joins TRBV7-9 to TRBJ1-2; possible D gene TRBD1, 5 bases. Germline-derived CDR1 and CDR2 are SEHNR and FQNEAQ (reference sequence). CDR3 length equals 15 residues. DNA of the CDR3: TGTGCCAGCAGCTTATCTGGGGGTATGCACTACGGCTACACCTTC. Translating it yields CASSLSGGMHYGYTF.

This clonotype has more than one count but fewer than ten. The chain links TRBV7-6 to TRBJ1-2, with 7 bases fitting TRBD1. CDR1 SGHVS and CDR2 FNYEAQ come from the germline V gene. After removal of 0 bases from V and 6 bases from J, the junction contained 7 bases not matched to a gene. This CDR3 contains 15 residues. The CDR3 DNA follows: TGTGCCAGCAGCTTAGCAAGACAGGGTGCGAATGGCTACACCTTC. Translation gives CASSLARQGANGYTF.

This clonotype was counted only a few times. The rearrangement joins TRBV15 to TRBJ1-2; D is ambiguous. Trimming left V 0 bases short and J 2 bases short, with 16 bases between. Germline V gives CDR1 LNHNV, CDR2 YYDKDF (reference sequence). The length of the CDR3 is 17 residues. CDR3 protein: CATSRDKTHQENYGYTF. CDR3 coding DNA: TGTGCCACCAGCAGAGATAAAACACACCAGGAGAACTATGGCTACACCTTC.

The chain is built from TRBV29-1 and TRBJ2-1; weak D call: TRBD2 (6 bases). Trimming left V 7 bases short and J 4 bases short, with 17 bases between. Germline V gene sequence: CDR1 SQVTM, CDR2 ANQGSEA. CDR3 length: 14 amino acids. The DNA of the CDR3 is TGCAGCGCACATCAGACTAGGTCTTACAATGAGCAGTTCTTC. Amino acid sequence: CSAHQTRSYNEQFF.

The sample holds a few counts of this clonotype. The V gene is TRBV5-6, the J gene TRBJ1-6; tentative D call: TRBD1 (6 bases). CDR3 length: 12 residues. V shed 0 bases and J shed 17 bases, with 12 bases lying between them. The germline V gene has CDR1 SGHDT and CDR2 YYEEEE. CDR3 coding DNA: TGTGCCAGCAGCTTGGGGGACATACTAATCCACTTT. This encodes CASSLGDILIHF.

Only a few counts were recorded for this clonotype. The rearrangement links TRBV7-6 to TRBJ2-1; D possibly corresponds to TRBD2 (6 bases). CDR1 SGHVS and CDR2 FNYEAQ come from the germline V gene. V lost 2 bases, J lost 4 bases, and 12 bases lay in between. The CDR3 consists of 15 residues. The CDR3 nucleotides are TGTGCCAGCAGCTTAAGGGCTAGCGAATACAATGAGCAGTTCTTC. Protein product: CASSLRASEYNEQFF.

This clonotype was detected many times. The junction departs from germline at one end; a sequencing error may be responsible. The J gene is TRBJ2-1, the V gene TRBV27; the D call may be TRBD1 or TRBD2 (5 bases each). Looked up from germline, CDR1 is MNHEY and CDR2 is SMNVEV (reference sequence). The CDR3 runs 12 residues. CDR3 residues: CASSLWGNEQFF. The CDR3 nucleotides are TGTGCCAGCAGCTTATGGGGGAATGAGCAGTTCTTC.

This clonotype was picked up a small number of times. J is TRBJ2-7 and V is TRBV27; tentatively, D is TRBD1 or TRBD2 (5 bases each). Germline V gives CDR1 MNHEY, CDR2 SMNVEV (reference sequence). CDR3 length: 15 residues. V was pared by 4 bases and J by 3 bases, with 16 bases between. CDR3 region: CASSYLRDPYYEQYF. CDR3 DNA: TGTGCCAGCAGTTATCTCCGGGACCCTTACTACGAGCAGTACTTC.

This chain's CDR3 is CASTRGLSSYNEQFF. The CDR3 DNA is TGTGCCAGCACTAGGGGGCTAAGCTCCTACAATGAGCAGTTCTTC. The V gene is TRBV6-8, the J gene TRBJ2-1; 7 bases are a match to TRBD1. This CDR3 is 15 amino acids long. Trimming removed 7 bases from V and 0 bases from J; junction bases left unmatched: 6. Germline V gene lookup returns CDR1 MNHGY and CDR2 SAAAGT.

DNA of the CDR3: TGTGCCAGCAGCGTAGCCAACGGGGGGCAAGAGACCCAGTACTTC. Encoded protein: CASSVANGGQETQYF. This rearrangement joins TRBV9 to TRBJ2-5; 7 bases agree with TRBD2. The germline gives CDR1 SGDLS, CDR2 YYNGEE. This CDR3 spans 15 amino acids. Germline trimming cut 0 bases from V and 2 bases from J; bases unmatched to any gene: 4.

The rearrangement links TRBV6-6 to TRBJ2-1, with TRBD2 matching 9 bases. The CDR3 totals 11 residues. The V gene end was trimmed by 11 bases and the J gene end by 8 bases; junction bases not matched to a gene: 4. Looked up from germline, CDR1 is MNHNY and CDR2 is SVGAGI (reference sequence). CDR3 sequence (DNA): TGTGCCTGCGGGGGGGGCGATGAGCAGTTCTTC. Its translation: CACGGGDEQFF.